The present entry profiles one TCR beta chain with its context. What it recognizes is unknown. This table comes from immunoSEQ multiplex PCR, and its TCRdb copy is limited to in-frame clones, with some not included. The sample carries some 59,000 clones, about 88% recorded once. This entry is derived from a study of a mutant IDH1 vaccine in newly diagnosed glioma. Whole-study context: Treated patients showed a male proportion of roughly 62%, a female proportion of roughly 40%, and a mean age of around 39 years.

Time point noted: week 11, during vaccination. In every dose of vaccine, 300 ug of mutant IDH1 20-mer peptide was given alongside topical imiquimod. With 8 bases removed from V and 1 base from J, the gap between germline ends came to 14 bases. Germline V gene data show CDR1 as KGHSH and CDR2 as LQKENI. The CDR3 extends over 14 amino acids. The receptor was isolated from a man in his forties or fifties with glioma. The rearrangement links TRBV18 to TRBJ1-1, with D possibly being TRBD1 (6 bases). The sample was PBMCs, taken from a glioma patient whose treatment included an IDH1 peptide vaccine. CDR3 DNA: TGTGCCAGCAAAAGGGGGTCGGGGAACACTGAAGCTTTCTTT. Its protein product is CASKRGSGNTEAFF.